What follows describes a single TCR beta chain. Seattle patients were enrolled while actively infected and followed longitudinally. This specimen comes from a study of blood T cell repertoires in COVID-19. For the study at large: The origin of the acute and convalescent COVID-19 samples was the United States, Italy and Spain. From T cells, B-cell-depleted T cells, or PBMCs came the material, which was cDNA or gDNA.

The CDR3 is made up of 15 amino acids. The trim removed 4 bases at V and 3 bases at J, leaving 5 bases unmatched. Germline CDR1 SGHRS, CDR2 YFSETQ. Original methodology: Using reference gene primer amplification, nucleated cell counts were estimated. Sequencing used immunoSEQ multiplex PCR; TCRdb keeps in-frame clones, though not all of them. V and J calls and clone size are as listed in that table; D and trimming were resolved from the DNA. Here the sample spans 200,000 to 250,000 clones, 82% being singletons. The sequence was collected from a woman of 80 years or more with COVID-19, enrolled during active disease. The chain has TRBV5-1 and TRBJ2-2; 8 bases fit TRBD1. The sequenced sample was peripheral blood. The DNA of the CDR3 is TGCGCCAGCAGCCTGACAGGGGCGGACACCGGGGAGCTGTTTTTT. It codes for CASSLTGADTGELFF.